The 20 T cell receptor beta chains below were found in one sample sequenced in a study of vaccination and CD4 T cells after COVID-19 (dated 2022 in TCRdb). The method was PCR. The sample was run on an Illumina iSeq 100. At the Johns Hopkins FTIC core, DNA from the cultured CD4+ T cells underwent TCR sequencing with the Oncomine TCR Beta short-read assay. TCRdb reworked the public reads: Q25 trimming with fastp, MiXCR clone assembly, productive beta chains retained. Each record represents a unique CDR3 protein, reported with the most common genes and DNA among its rows. The sample table shows approximately 12,000 distinct CDR3 sequences, and roughly 38% are seen once. Under 25% of the sample rests with the top ten. These receptors lack a known antigen. Taken with the paper, the label for treatment or condition translates to: roughly ten-day PBMC culture with coronavirus spike peptide pools or control peptides (ViraFEST assay).

The sequenced sample consisted of cultured CD4+ T cells from blood. These receptors were obtained from a human donor with COVID-19.

This clonotype showed up just a few times. V and J are TRBV5-5 and TRBJ2-7, with D possibly being TRBD1 or TRBD2 (6 bases each). The V gene lost 2 bases and the J gene lost 0 bases, with 15 bases spanning the gap. Germline-derived CDR1 and CDR2 are SGHKS and YYEKEE (reference sequence). CDR3 length: 16 residues. The chain's CDR3 is CASSFGGGDNSYEQYF. CDR3 DNA sequence: TGTGCCAGCAGCTTCGGAGGCGGGGACAACTCCTACGAGCAGTACTTC.

This clonotype has a handful of counts. The chain joins TRBV20-1 to TRBJ1-1; D gene uncertain. The CDR3 runs 12 residues. CDR1 and CDR2 (germline): DFQATT, SNEGSKA (reference sequence). The germline V and J ends were trimmed by 5 bases and 5 bases, with 12 bases remaining between them. The CDR3 DNA is TGCAGTGCTCCTCGAACTGCTACTGAAGCTTTCTTT. Protein product: CSAPRTATEAFF.

The chain carries TRBV6-1 and TRBJ2-3, with D unclear. This CDR3 has 12 residues. Between the trimmed V and J ends, which lost 6 bases and 4 bases, there was a span of 8 bases. Germline loops: CDR1 MNHNS, CDR2 SASEGT. The DNA of the CDR3 is TGTGCCAGCAGGTTTACAGCAGATACGCAGTATTTT. Residues: CASRFTADTQYF.

This chain uses TRBV20-1 with TRBJ2-1, with D perhaps assigned TRBD1 or TRBD2 (5 bases each). There are 15 residues in the CDR3. The germline gives CDR1 DFQATT, CDR2 SNEGSKA (reference sequence). The germline V and J ends were trimmed by 6 bases and 7 bases, with 22 bases remaining between them. CDR3 coding DNA: TGCAGTGCCCCGCCAGGGACCCCTCGGGGTAATGAGCAGTTCTTC. The encoded protein is CSAPPGTPRGNEQFF.

The chain has TRBV20-1 and TRBJ2-7, with 8 bases matching TRBD2. CDR3 length: 14 residues. J lost 1 base, V lost 7 bases, and 9 bases had no gene match. In germline, CDR1 is DFQATT, CDR2 SNEGSKA (reference sequence). CDR3 nucleotide sequence: TGCAGTGGGATTTTGCGGGGGGCATCCTACGAGCAGTACTTC. As protein: CSGILRGASYEQYF.

The chain combines TRBV27 with TRBJ1-1, with D unresolved. CDR3 size: 13 residues. V was pared by 3 bases and J by 0 bases, with 5 bases between. Germline V gene data show CDR1 as MNHEY and CDR2 as SMNVEV (reference sequence). The CDR3 region has the DNA TGTGCCAGCAGTTTCATTGTGAACACTGAAGCTTTCTTT. Its translation is CASSFIVNTEAFF.

This clonotype has a handful of counts. The chain uses TRBV24-1 and TRBJ1-1; D unclear. Trimming left V 7 bases short and J 4 bases short, with 12 bases between. The length of the CDR3 is 13 residues. Germline CDR1 and CDR2: KGHDR and SFDVKD. Here the CDR3 DNA reads TGTGCCACCAGCTTAATGGATGGCACTGAAGCTTTCTTT. Encoded protein: CATSLMDGTEAFF.

The rearrangement joins TRBV5-4 to TRBJ1-1; D may be TRBD1 (5 bases). Germline V gene lookup returns CDR1 SGHNT and CDR2 YYREEE (reference sequence). Trimming cost V 4 bases and J 2 bases, with 15 bases left between them. There are 15 residues in the CDR3. CDR3 protein: CASSGDGRDNTEAFF. The CDR3 coding sequence is TGTGCCAGCAGCGGGGACGGTCGGGATAACACTGAAGCTTTCTTT. The full variable domain, rest sourced from reference TRBV5-4 and TRBJ1-1, is ETGVTQSPTHLIKTRGQQVTLRCSSQSGHNTVSWYQQALGQGPQFIFQYYREEENGRGNFPPRFSGLQFPNYSSELNVNALELDDSALYLCASSGDGRDNTEAFFGQGTRLTVV.

The V call is TRBV27, the J call TRBJ2-5; 10 nucleotides line up with TRBD2. V shed 5 bases, J shed 5 bases, and the junction held 8 bases outside the gene matches. Per germline, CDR1 MNHEY and CDR2 SMNVEV (reference sequence). The CDR3 runs 15 residues. CDR3 DNA sequence: TGTGCCAGCAGTCCAGCGGGGGGGCCGACGGAGACCCAGTACTTC. It specifies CASSPAGGPTETQYF.

V usage is TRBV4-1 and J usage is TRBJ1-1; weak D call: TRBD1 (5 bases). This CDR3 has 12 amino acids. Germline V CDR1 and CDR2: MGHRA, YSYEKL. With 4 bases removed from V and 13 bases from J, the gap between germline ends came to 16 bases. The CDR3 spells CASSRPGGDGFF. In DNA form, the CDR3 reads TGCGCCAGCAGCCGCCCAGGAGGGGATGGTTTCTTT.

This clonotype has only one observation. The rearrangement links TRBV12-3 or TRBV12-4 to TRBJ2-1; no clear D. V gave up 5 bases and J gave up 4 bases, with 6 bases separating them. CDR3 length: 12 residues. This chain's CDR3 is CASSPLYNEQFF. The DNA of the CDR3 is TGTGCCAGCAGTCCCTTATACAATGAGCAGTTCTTC.

The chain employs TRBV19 and TRBJ2-5; no firm D call. The CDR3 consists of 13 residues. Germline CDR1 LNHDA, CDR2 SQIVND (reference sequence). Trimming pared 6 bases from V and 4 bases from J, leaving 12 bases between. The DNA of the CDR3 is TGTGCCAGTAGCACCCGGTGGGGAGAGACCCAGTACTTC. As protein: CASSTRWGETQYF.

This clonotype has just a few counts. The chain couples TRBV2 to TRBJ1-2; D gene uncertain. Germline-derived CDR1 and CDR2 are SNHLY and FYNNEI. The CDR3 totals 13 residues. Trimming stripped 4 bases from V and 7 bases from J, with 13 bases between. CDR3 in amino acids: CASSVRSVPGYTF. The CDR3 nucleotides are TGTGCCAGCAGTGTCCGGTCCGTTCCTGGCTACACCTTC.

This clonotype was seen only a few times. This chain connects TRBV15 to TRBJ2-5, with D possibly matching TRBD2 (5 bases). The CDR3 runs to 14 residues. Trimming cost V 5 bases and J 5 bases, with 15 bases left between them. Germline V gene data show CDR1 as LNHNV and CDR2 as YYDKDF (reference sequence). CDR3 nucleotide sequence: TGTGCCACCAGCTTTTCTACCCGAGGGGAGACCCAGTACTTC. It translates to CATSFSTRGETQYF.

This chain links TRBV5-6 with TRBJ1-2; D may be TRBD1 (5 bases). Germline values: CDR1 SGHDT, CDR2 YYEEEE. CDR3 size: 17 residues. Trimming took off 0 bases at V and 0 bases at J, with 15 bases between the two ends. The CDR3 protein is CASSLAYRTKANYGYTF. DNA of the CDR3: TGTGCCAGCAGCTTGGCGTACAGGACTAAAGCTAACTATGGCTACACCTTC. The full variable domain, rest sourced from reference TRBV5-6 and TRBJ1-2, is DAGVTQSPTHLIKTRGQQVTLRCSPKSGHDTVSWYQQALGQGPQFIFQYYEEEERQRGNFPDRFSGHQFPNYSSELNVNALLLGDSALYLCASSLAYRTKANYGYTFGSGTRLTVV.

This clonotype has just a few counts. The chain is built from TRBV20-1 and TRBJ1-5; the D gene is possibly TRBD1 (5 bases). CDR3 length: 16 amino acids. Germline assignment: CDR1 DFQATT and CDR2 SNEGSKA (reference sequence). Between the trimmed V and J ends, which lost 1 base and 1 base, there was a span of 14 bases. The CDR3 loop reads CSARGARGSSNQPQHF. Here the CDR3 DNA reads TGCAGTGCTAGAGGGGCAAGGGGATCGAGCAATCAGCCCCAGCATTTT.

The V call is TRBV28, the J call TRBJ1-2, with D unresolved. Deletions cut 6 bases from V and 0 bases from J, with 14 bases between. Germline assignment: CDR1 MDHEN and CDR2 SYDVKM. The length of the CDR3 is 15 residues. CDR3: CASSPSRASNYGYTF. As DNA, the CDR3 is TGTGCCAGCAGCCCCTCGAGGGCCTCTAACTATGGCTACACCTTC.

The chain recombines TRBV27 with TRBJ2-3; 7 nucleotides align to TRBD2. The V segment lost 0 bases and the J segment 3 bases; nucleotides outside the gene matches: 12. This CDR3 has 18 residues. Germline-derived CDR1 and CDR2 are MNHEY and SMNVEV (reference sequence). The CDR3 region is CASSLSINFRTRTDTQYF. The CDR3 DNA sequence: TGTGCCAGCAGTTTATCGATAAACTTTCGGACTAGGACAGATACGCAGTATTTT.

The genes are TRBV27 and TRBJ1-2, with a tentative D call TRBD1 (6 bases). This CDR3 has 18 residues. Germline-derived CDR1 and CDR2 are MNHEY and SMNVEV (reference sequence). Trimming stripped 6 bases from V and 1 base from J, with 24 bases between. The CDR3 protein is CASRGLLGQSLLNYGYTF. As DNA, the CDR3 is TGTGCCAGCAGGGGCCTGTTGGGACAATCTCTACTTAACTATGGCTACACCTTC.

The rearrangement uses TRBV19 and TRBJ1-1; 7 bases are a match to TRBD1. CDR1 is LNHDA and CDR2 is SQIVND in the germline V gene (reference sequence). With V trimmed by 2 bases and J by 0 bases, 9 bases remained unmatched. The CDR3 consists of 17 residues. CDR3 sequence: CASSIFGGGQMNTEAFF. Here the CDR3 DNA reads TGTGCCAGTAGTATATTCGGAGGGGGACAGATGAACACTGAAGCTTTCTTT. Full variable domain (rest looked up from reference TRBV19 and TRBJ1-1): DGGITQSPKYLFRKEGQNVTLSCEQNLNHDAMYWYRQDPGQGLRLIYYSQIVNDFQKGDIAEGYSVSREKKESFPLTVTSAQKNPTAFYLCASSIFGGGQMNTEAFFGQGTRLTVV.